Listed below are T cell receptor beta chains from one sample, sequenced in a study of blood T cell repertoires in COVID-19. TCRdb's table, derived via immunoSEQ multiplex PCR, lists solely in-frame clones and lacks some. Here the sample spans roughly 53,000 clones, approximately 85% being singletons. The sample consisted of peripheral blood. These receptors came from a human donor in a cohort sampled during active COVID-19. Both conserved end residues are part of each CDR3. D genes are given only for firm matches. Some rows have no size entry. The others give once, few or many, or a class for an expanded clone.

D: NA
size: NA
length: 16
V: TRBV27
J: TRBJ1-6
DNA: TGTGCCAGCACCCTCGGGAGCAGCCGCCCTAATTCACCCCTCCACTTT
CDR3: CASTLGSSRPNSPLHF

D: TRBD1
size: few
length: 12
V: TRBV28
J: TRBJ1-1
DNA: TGTGCCAGCAGACTACAGGGGACTGAAGCTTTCTTT
CDR3: CASRLQGTEAFF

D: TRBD2
size: NA
length: 16
V: TRBV7-9
J: TRBJ2-1
DNA: TGTGCCAGCAGCCCCTACAGAGCGGGGTCGTACAATGAGCAGTTCTTC
CDR3: CASSPYRAGSYNEQFF

D: NA
size: few
length: 13
V: TRBV7-3
J: TRBJ2-7
DNA: TGTGCCAGCAGCTTGACAGTGGGCTACGAGCAGTACTTC
CDR3: CASSLTVGYEQYF

D: TRBD1
size: NA
length: 21
V: TRBV6-6
J: TRBJ2-7
DNA: TGTGCCAGCAGTCGGGACAGGGGGCGATTTAGCCCACGAGGAACTGACTACGAGCAGTACTTC
CDR3: CASSRDRGRFSPRGTDYEQYF

D: NA
size: NA
length: 14
V: TRBV30
J: TRBJ1-4
DNA: TGTGCCTGCACGCAACAGGGCACTAATGAAAAACTGTTTTTT
CDR3: CACTQQGTNEKLFF

D: TRBD1
size: NA
length: 16
V: TRBV7-9
J: TRBJ1-6
DNA: TGTGCCAGCAGCTTAGGACAGGGGGGTGGGAATTCACCCCTCCACTTT
CDR3: CASSLGQGGGNSPLHF

D: NA
size: NA
length: 15
V: TRBV27
J: TRBJ2-7
DNA: TGTGCCAGCAGTTCTTTTCGCGGGATTTCCTACGAGCAGTACTTC
CDR3: CASSSFRGISYEQYF

D: NA
size: once
length: 15
V: TRBV7-2
J: TRBJ2-1
DNA: TGTGCCAGCAGCTCTAAACAGGAGGGGAACCGTGAGCAGTTCTTC
CDR3: CASSSKQEGNREQFF

D: NA
size: NA
length: 14
V: TRBV19
J: TRBJ2-5
DNA: TGTGCCAGTAGCGAACGGGATTTCCAAGAGACCCAGTACTTC
CDR3: CASSERDFQETQYF

D: TRBD2
size: NA
length: 15
V: TRBV6-5
J: TRBJ2-4
DNA: TGTGCCAGCAGGACGCGGCTAGCGGGAAGGGACATTCAGTACTTC
CDR3: CASRTRLAGRDIQYF

D: TRBD1
size: once
length: 17
V: TRBV5-1
J: TRBJ1-3
DNA: TGCGCCAGCAGCTTGACCGGGACAGCCAAGTCTGGAAACACCATATATTTT
CDR3: CASSLTGTAKSGNTIYF